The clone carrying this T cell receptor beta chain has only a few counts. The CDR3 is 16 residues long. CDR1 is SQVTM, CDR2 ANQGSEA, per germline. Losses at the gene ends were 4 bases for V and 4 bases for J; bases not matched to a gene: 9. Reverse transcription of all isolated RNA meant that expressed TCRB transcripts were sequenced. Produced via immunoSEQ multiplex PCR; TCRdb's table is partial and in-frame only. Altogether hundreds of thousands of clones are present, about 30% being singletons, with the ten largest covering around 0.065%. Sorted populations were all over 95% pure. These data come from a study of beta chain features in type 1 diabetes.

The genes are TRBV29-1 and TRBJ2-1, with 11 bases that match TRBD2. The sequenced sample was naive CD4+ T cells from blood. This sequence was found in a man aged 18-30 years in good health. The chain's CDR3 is CSVGPLTSGTYNEQFF. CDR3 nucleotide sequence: TGCAGCGTTGGACCTTTGACTAGCGGGACATACAATGAGCAGTTCTTC.